The present T cell receptor beta chain was sequenced within a study of cytomegalovirus exposure and HLA in healthy donors. Primers for the PCR totalled 60 Vbeta and 13 Jbeta. Clones were read by immunoSEQ multiplex PCR, and TCRdb kept only the in-frame ones, dropping some. Among 120,000 or so clones listed, approximately 80% were seen once. Looked up from germline, CDR1 is SGHRS and CDR2 is YFSETQ. This CDR3 is built from 17 residues. The junction had 6 bases not matched to a gene; V was cut back by 4 bases and J by 0 bases. General study results and limits: TCR beta sequences reportedly predicted the HLA-A and HLA-B alleles of most subjects accurately. When analyzed later, a missense DCLRE1C variant was found to be linked to TCR beta V- and J-gene trimming. Per a prior analysis, the majority of TCR beta V segments were productive roughly 90% or roughly 30% of the time.

A note on this clone: No antigen is known for it.

The TCR comes from a man aged 25 to 45 in good health and CMV-seronegative. Sequencing input: PBMCs. This chain links TRBV5-1 with TRBJ2-6, with 8 bases identical to TRBD1. CDR3: CASSPGQGGSGANVLTF. CDR3 coding DNA: TGCGCCAGCAGCCCCGGACAGGGAGGCTCTGGGGCCAACGTCCTGACTTTC.